The 21 T cell receptor beta chains presented below share a single source sample, sequenced in a study of T cell responses to AZD1222 COVID-19 vaccine. Some clones are missing from TCRdb's copy, which holds only in-frame ones; the method was immunoSEQ multiplex PCR. The repertoire holds about 150,000 clones, with 90% to 95% as singletons. Sequenced here: peripheral blood, sampled on day 0 of AZD1222 vaccination. The receptors originated from an adult in good health.

The chain is built from TRBV7-9 and TRBJ2-7; no firm D call. V lost 5 bases and J 1 base, leaving 15 bases between the germline ends. The CDR3 consists of 15 residues. Looked up from germline, CDR1 is SEHNR and CDR2 is FQNEAQ (reference sequence). CDR3 nucleotides: TGTGCCAGCAGCGAACACAAAACACGATCCTACGAGCAGTACTTC. Amino acids: CASSEHKTRSYEQYF.

The chain joins TRBV7-3 to TRBJ2-5; TRBD1 is a possible D gene (5 bases). CDR1 and CDR2 from the germline V gene are SGHTA and FQGTGA. The CDR3 spans 13 residues. Deletions cut 5 bases from V and 5 bases from J, with 12 bases between. The CDR3: CASSPQPGETQYF. Written as DNA, the CDR3 is TGTGCCAGCAGCCCCCAGCCAGGGGAGACCCAGTACTTC.

V gene TRBV14 combines with J gene TRBJ2-1; 7 bases line up with TRBD2. Germline trimming cut 4 bases from V and 2 bases from J; bases unmatched to any gene: 14. Germline values: CDR1 SGHDN, CDR2 FVKESK. CDR3 length: 18 residues. The CDR3 nucleotides read TGTGCCAGCAGCCTAGGTTATAGGCTAGCGGATACCTACAATGAGCAGTTCTTC. Translation: CASSLGYRLADTYNEQFF.

The chain employs TRBV28 and TRBJ2-5; 11 bases match TRBD1. The CDR3 has 15 residues. The V and J ends lost 6 bases and 6 bases, in that order; junction bases with no gene match: 9. From germline, CDR1 is MDHEN and CDR2 SYDVKM. Here the CDR3 reads CASSPRTGGIKTQYF. CDR3 bases: TGTGCCAGCAGCCCTAGGACAGGGGGCATAAAGACCCAGTACTTC. The variable domain in full, with the rest retrieved from reference TRBV28 and TRBJ2-5, is DVKVTQSSRYLVKRTGEKVFLECVQDMDHENMFWYRQDPGLGLRLIYFSYDVKMKEKGDIPEGYSVSREKKERFSLILESASTNQTSMYLCASSPRTGGIKTQYFGPGTRLLVL.

This chain links TRBV28 with TRBJ2-2, with D hard to call. This CDR3 has 13 residues. V lost 2 bases and J 5 bases, leaving 6 bases between the germline ends. Germline V gene data show CDR1 as MDHEN and CDR2 as SYDVKM. The CDR3 nucleotides are TGTGCCAGCAGTTTACGAGAAACCGGGGAGCTGTTTTTT. Amino acids: CASSLRETGELFF.

The chain links TRBV6-6 to TRBJ1-5, with D maybe TRBD1 (5 bases). The CDR3 sequence is 13 residues long. The germline gives CDR1 MNHNY, CDR2 SVGAGI (reference sequence). Trimming removed 9 bases at V and 6 bases at J, with 15 bases between. The CDR3 protein is CASGGGVGQPQHF. The DNA for the CDR3 is TGTGCCAGTGGCGGGGGGGTCGGTCAGCCCCAGCATTTT.

The chain is built from TRBV7-3 and TRBJ2-3; a possible D gene is TRBD1 (5 bases). This CDR3 contains 14 residues. Germline V CDR1 and CDR2: SGHTA, FQGTGA. Trimming removed 2 bases at V and 0 bases at J, with 6 bases between. The CDR3 DNA reads as TGTGCCAGCAGCTTAGACAGTAGCACAGATACGCAGTATTTT. As protein: CASSLDSSTDTQYF.

This clone was detected a few times. The chain recombines TRBV5-1 with TRBJ2-7; 8 bases are a match to TRBD2. J gave up 5 bases and V 0 bases, and 1 base lay outside the gene matches. CDR3 length: 13 amino acids. Germline CDR1 reads SGHRS; CDR2 reads YFSETQ. Written as DNA, the CDR3 is TGCGCCAGCAGCTTGGTTAGCGGGAACGAGCAGTACTTC. Translation gives CASSLVSGNEQYF.

As DNA, the CDR3 is TGTGCCAGCATCATGAGAAGGCTCGGGGCCAACGTCCTGACTTTC. The encoded protein is CASIMRRLGANVLTF. J is TRBJ2-6 and V is TRBV7-2; D call uncertain. V gave up 7 bases and J gave up 4 bases, with 14 bases separating them. This CDR3 spans 15 amino acids. Looked up from germline, CDR1 is SGHTA and CDR2 is FQGNSA.

The table lists this clone with a count of one. V and J are TRBV5-4 and TRBJ1-6, with D possibly being TRBD1 (5 bases). V shed 2 bases and J shed 8 bases, with 17 bases lying between them. The CDR3 has 16 amino acids. Germline V lookup: CDR1 SGHNT, CDR2 YYREEE (reference sequence). As DNA, the CDR3 is TGTGCCAGCAGCTTTTTCCAGGGAGAGGTTTATTCACCCCTCCACTTT. Protein: CASSFFQGEVYSPLHF.

CDR3 amino acids: CASSYFHLGTGELFF. The CDR3 DNA reads as TGTGCCAGCAGTTACTTCCACCTAGGGACCGGGGAGCTGTTTTTT. V and J are TRBV6-2 or TRBV6-3 and TRBJ2-2; D call uncertain. V was shortened by 1 base and J by 5 bases, with 11 bases between the two germline ends. The CDR3 runs 15 residues. CDR1 is MNHEY, CDR2 SVGEGT, per germline.

The chain uses TRBV19 and TRBJ1-6; the match to TRBD1 covers 9 bases. The V and J ends lost 6 bases and 8 bases, in that order; junction bases with no gene match: 8. There are 15 residues in the CDR3. Germline-derived CDR1 and CDR2 are LNHDA and SQIVND (reference sequence). In nucleotides, the CDR3 is TGTGCCAGTAGACCACCGGGACAGGGTTATTCACCCCTCCACTTT. This sequence encodes CASRPPGQGYSPLHF. Based on the CDR3 plus reference TRBV19 and TRBJ1-6, the full variable domain is DGGITQSPKYLFRKEGQNVTLSCEQNLNHDAMYWYRQDPGQGLRLIYYSQIVNDFQKGDIAEGYSVSREKKESFPLTVTSAQKNPTAFYLCASRPPGQGYSPLHFGNGTRLTVT.

V and J are TRBV28 and TRBJ1-1; TRBD1 agrees at 8 bases. V was pared by 6 bases and J by 3 bases, with 12 bases of the junction left unmatched. In germline, CDR1 is MDHEN, CDR2 SYDVKM. The CDR3 extends over 16 amino acids. The CDR3 DNA is TGTGCCAGCAGACCAGGAGGCCAGGGGGCGTACACTGAAGCTTTCTTT. Encoded protein: CASRPGGQGAYTEAFF.

V and J are TRBV27 and TRBJ1-4, with D tentatively TRBD1 (5 bases). Germline V lookup: CDR1 MNHEY, CDR2 SMNVEV (reference sequence). CDR3 length equals 16 residues. Trimming pared 5 bases from V and 3 bases from J, leaving 16 bases between. CDR3 sequence: CASSALGGMANEKLFF. CDR3 nucleotides: TGTGCCAGCAGTGCCTTGGGGGGTATGGCTAATGAAAAACTGTTTTTT.

J is TRBJ2-5 and V is TRBV9, with D perhaps assigned TRBD1 or TRBD2 (5 bases each). Trimming took 3 bases from V and 5 from J, leaving 20 bases between them. This CDR3 spans 16 amino acids. The germline V gene has CDR1 SGDLS and CDR2 YYNGEE. The CDR3 nucleotides read TGTGCCAGCAGCGCGGGACCTCTGAGCCGAGGGGAGACCCAGTACTTC. Encoded protein: CASSAGPLSRGETQYF.

V usage is TRBV4-2 and J usage is TRBJ1-1, with TRBD1 matching 7 bases. The CDR3 extends over 16 amino acids. Trimming removed 1 base from V and 3 bases from J; junction bases left unmatched: 8. Germline lookup yields CDR1 LGHNA and CDR2 YNFKEQ. This CDR3 is CASSQGDRVEDTEAFF. Here the CDR3 DNA reads TGTGCCAGCAGCCAAGGAGACAGGGTTGAGGACACTGAAGCTTTCTTT.

The CDR3 nucleotides are TGTGCCAGCAGTTCCGCCGTAGGACGGATTGCTTTCTTT. This encodes CASSSAVGRIAFF. The chain uses TRBV6-5 and TRBJ1-1; D is ambiguous. The germline CDR1 and CDR2 sequences are MNHEY and SVGAGI. Trimming left V 4 bases short and J 11 bases short, with 17 bases between. The CDR3 runs 13 residues.

CDR3 DNA: TGTGCCAGCAGCCCCGGGTGGGGTGAACAGACCCAGTACTTC. This encodes CASSPGWGEQTQYF. This sequence joins TRBV11-2 and TRBJ2-5; no clear D gene. The CDR3 spans 14 residues. Germline V lookup: CDR1 SGHAT, CDR2 FQNNGV. Between the trimmed V and J ends, which lost 5 bases and 6 bases, there was a span of 16 bases.

CDR3 loop: CASSYYGRATTTNEKLFF. CDR3 bases: TGTGCCAGCAGTTACTATGGCAGGGCGACAACAACTAATGAAAAACTGTTTTTT. The rearrangement joins TRBV6-2 or TRBV6-3 to TRBJ1-4; maybe TRBD1 (5 bases). The CDR3 consists of 18 residues. V dropped 1 base and J dropped 0 bases, with 15 bases sitting between them. CDR1 is MNHEY and CDR2 is SVGEGT in the germline V gene.

This rearrangement joins TRBV5-1 to TRBJ1-3; TRBD1 matches 9 bases. The V and J ends lost 0 bases and 7 bases, in that order; junction bases with no gene match: 5. Germline V gives CDR1 SGHRS, CDR2 YFSETQ. The CDR3 spans 15 residues. CDR3 bases: TGCGCCAGCAGCTTGGGACAGGGGGGAAGGAACACCATATATTTT. Translated, it gives CASSLGQGGRNTIYF. Variable domain in full (rest from reference TRBV5-1 and TRBJ1-3): KAGVTQTPRYLIKTRGQQVTLSCSPISGHRSVSWYQQTPGQGLQFLFEYFSETQRNKGNFPGRFSGRQFSNSRSEMNVSTLELGDSALYLCASSLGQGGRNTIYFGEGSWLTVV.

This chain joins TRBV5-5 and TRBJ2-1, with D tentatively TRBD1 (6 bases). The germline V gene encodes CDR1 SGHKS and CDR2 YYEKEE (reference sequence). CDR3 size: 13 residues. V lost 5 bases and J lost 6, with 12 bases in between. The CDR3 DNA is TGTGCCAGCAGTTACCAACAGGGCAATGAGCAGTTCTTC. Protein: CASSYQQGNEQFF. The full variable domain, in which reference TRBV5-5 and TRBJ2-1 provide the parts outside the CDR3, is DAGVTQSPTHLIKTRGQQVTLRCSPISGHKSVSWYQQVLGQGPQFIFQYYEKEERGRGNFPDRFSARQFPNYSSELNVNALLLGDSALYLCASSYQQGNEQFFGPGTRLTVL.